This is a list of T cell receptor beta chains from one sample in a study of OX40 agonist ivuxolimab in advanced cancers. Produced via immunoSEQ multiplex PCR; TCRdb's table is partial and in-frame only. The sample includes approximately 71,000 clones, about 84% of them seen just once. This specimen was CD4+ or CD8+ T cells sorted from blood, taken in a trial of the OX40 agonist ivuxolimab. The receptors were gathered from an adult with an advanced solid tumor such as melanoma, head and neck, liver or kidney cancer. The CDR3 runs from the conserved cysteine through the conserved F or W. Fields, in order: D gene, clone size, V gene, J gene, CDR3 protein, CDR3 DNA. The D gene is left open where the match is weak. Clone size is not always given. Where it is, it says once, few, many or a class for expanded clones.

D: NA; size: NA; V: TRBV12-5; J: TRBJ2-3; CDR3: CASGLVGATDTQYF; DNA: TGTGCTAGTGGTTTGGTCGGGGCCACAGATACGCAGTATTTT
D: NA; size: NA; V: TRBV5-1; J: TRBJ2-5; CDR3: CASSLIGGPETQYF; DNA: TGCGCCAGCAGCTTAATCGGGGGGCCGGAGACCCAGTACTTC
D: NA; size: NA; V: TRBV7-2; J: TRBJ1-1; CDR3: CASSLVWQGSSMNTEAFF; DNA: TGTGCCAGCAGCTTAGTTTGGCAGGGGTCTTCGATGAACACTGAAGCTTTCTTT
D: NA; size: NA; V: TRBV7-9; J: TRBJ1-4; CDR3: CASSLQGSEKLFF; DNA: TGTGCCAGCAGCTTGCAGGGCAGTGAAAAACTGTTTTTT
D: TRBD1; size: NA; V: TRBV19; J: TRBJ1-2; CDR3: CASSLGQTYGYTF; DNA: TGTGCCAGTAGTCTGGGACAGACCTATGGCTACACCTTC
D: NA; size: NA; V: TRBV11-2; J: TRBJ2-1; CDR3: CASSLEYGDSFF; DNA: TGTGCCAGCAGCTTAGAGTACGGGGATTCGTTCTTC
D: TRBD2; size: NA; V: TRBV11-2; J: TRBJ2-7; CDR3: CASSLALAGGEQYF; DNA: TGTGCCAGCAGCTTAGCACTAGCGGGAGGCGAGCAGTACTTC
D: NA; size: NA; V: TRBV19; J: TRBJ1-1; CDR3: CASISGARTEAFF; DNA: TGTGCCAGTATTAGCGGAGCTAGGACTGAAGCTTTCTTT
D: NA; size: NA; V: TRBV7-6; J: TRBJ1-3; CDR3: CASSPAEGSGNTIYF; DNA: TGTGCCAGCAGCCCCGCTGAGGGCTCTGGAAACACCATATATTTT
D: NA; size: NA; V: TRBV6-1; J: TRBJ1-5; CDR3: CASNGEYSNQPQHF; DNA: TGTGCCAGCAACGGGGAATATAGCAATCAGCCCCAGCATTTT
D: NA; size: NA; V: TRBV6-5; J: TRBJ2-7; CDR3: CASSYIAGSSYEQYF; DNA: TGTGCCAGCAGTTACATCGCGGGTAGCTCCTACGAGCAGTACTTC
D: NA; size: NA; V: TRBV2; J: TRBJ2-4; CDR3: CASTESESKNIQYF; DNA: TGTGCCAGCACCGAGAGCGAGAGCAAAAACATTCAGTACTTC
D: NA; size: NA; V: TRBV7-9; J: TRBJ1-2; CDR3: CASSLEGREAYGYTF; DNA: TGTGCCAGCAGCTTAGAAGGCAGGGAGGCCTATGGCTACACCTTC
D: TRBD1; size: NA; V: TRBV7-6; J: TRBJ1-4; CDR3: CASSLGNRGLSEKLFF; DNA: TGTGCCAGCAGCTTAGGGAACAGGGGGCTGAGTGAAAAACTGTTTTTT
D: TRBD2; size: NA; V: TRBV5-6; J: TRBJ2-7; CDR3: CASSRLGGRDYEQYF; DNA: TGTGCCAGCAGCCGACTTGGCGGGAGGGACTACGAGCAGTACTTC
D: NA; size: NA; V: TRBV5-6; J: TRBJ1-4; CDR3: CASSLGGDGEKLFF; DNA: TGTGCCAGCAGCCTGGGGGGTGACGGCGAAAAACTGTTTTTT
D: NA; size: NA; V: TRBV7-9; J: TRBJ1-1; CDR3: CASSTKDTTEAFF; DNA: TGTGCCAGCAGCACCAAGGATACCACTGAAGCTTTCTTT
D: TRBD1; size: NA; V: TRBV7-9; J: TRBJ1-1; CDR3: CASSLTGGTEAFF; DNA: TGTGCCAGCAGCTTAACAGGGGGTACTGAAGCTTTCTTT
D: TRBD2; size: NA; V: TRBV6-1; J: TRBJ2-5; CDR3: CASSERGVETQYF; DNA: TGTGCCAGCAGTGAACGGGGGGTAGAGACCCAGTACTTC
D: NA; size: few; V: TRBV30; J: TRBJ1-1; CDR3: CAWSERKNTEAFF; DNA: TGTGCCTGGAGTGAGCGGAAGAACACTGAAGCTTTCTTT
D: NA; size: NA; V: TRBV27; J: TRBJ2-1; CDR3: CASGPLWFSYNEQFF; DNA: TGTGCCAGCGGCCCTCTGTGGTTCTCCTACAATGAGCAGTTCTTC